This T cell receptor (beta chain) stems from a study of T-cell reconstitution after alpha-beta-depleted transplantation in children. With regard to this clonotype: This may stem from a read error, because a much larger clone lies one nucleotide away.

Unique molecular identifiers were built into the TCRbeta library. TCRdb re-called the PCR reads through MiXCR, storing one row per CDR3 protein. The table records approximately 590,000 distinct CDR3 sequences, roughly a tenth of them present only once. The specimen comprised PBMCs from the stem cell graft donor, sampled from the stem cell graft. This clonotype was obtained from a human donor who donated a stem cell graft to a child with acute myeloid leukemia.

CDR3 protein: CSAHRGLEETQFF. CDR3 sequence (DNA): TGCAGCGCTCACAGGGGGCTGGAAGAGACCCAGTTCTTC. The genes are TRBV29-1 and TRBJ2-5; 9 bases map to TRBD1. The J call could be wrong; TRBJ2-1 is a better fit for the DNA end. The CDR3 runs to 13 residues. CDR1 and CDR2 from the germline V gene are SQVTM and ANQGSEA.